These 6 T cell receptor beta chains came from one sample sequenced in a study of T cell responses to AZD1222 COVID-19 vaccine. Generated by immunoSEQ multiplex PCR, the TCRdb table keeps only in-frame clones and is missing some. Here the sample spans about 120,000 clones, roughly nine tenths being singletons. Sequenced here: peripheral blood, sampled on day 0 of AZD1222 vaccination. The receptors were gathered from an adult in good health.

V gene TRBV3-1 (or the pseudogene TRBV3-2) combines with J gene TRBJ2-3, with 13 positions matching TRBD2. The CDR3 is made up of 17 amino acids. Germline values: CDR1 LGHDT, CDR2 YNNKEL (reference sequence). V gave up 2 bases and J gave up 4 bases; unmatched junction bases: 6. CDR3 coding DNA: TGTGCCAGCAGCCAATCAGGACTAGCGGGAGTTTCAGATACGCAGTATTTT. This encodes CASSQSGLAGVSDTQYF.

The rearrangement joins TRBV27 to TRBJ2-6, with TRBD1 matching 8 bases. The CDR3 has 17 residues. V dropped 3 bases and J dropped 4; count of bases not matched to a gene: 8. CDR1 is MNHEY and CDR2 is SMNVEV in the germline V gene (reference sequence). This CDR3 reads CASSFRGQRIGANVLTF. The CDR3 nucleotides read TGTGCCAGCAGTTTCAGGGGGCAAAGGATAGGGGCCAACGTCCTGACTTTC.

The rearrangement joins TRBV3-1 (or the pseudogene TRBV3-2) to TRBJ2-5; D call uncertain. V was trimmed by 0 bases and J by 5 bases, leaving 22 bases between them. Germline CDR1 LGHDT, CDR2 YNNKEL (reference sequence). This CDR3 is 18 amino acids long. The CDR3 spells CASSQDSRLDRYMETQYF. As DNA, the CDR3 is TGTGCCAGCAGCCAAGATTCTCGACTCGACCGATACATGGAGACCCAGTACTTC.

V is TRBV5-8 and J is TRBJ1-1, with 11 bases matching TRBD1. CDR3 length: 15 residues. V was clipped by 6 bases and J by 3 bases; unmatched bases: 7. Per the germline V gene, CDR1 is SGHTS and CDR2 is YDEGEE. The CDR3 spells CASTRTGGPYTEAFF. As DNA, the CDR3 is TGTGCCAGCACGAGGACAGGGGGCCCGTACACTGAAGCTTTCTTT.

Here the CDR3 reads CATKPGFANEKLFF. The CDR3 DNA follows: TGTGCCACCAAGCCAGGGTTTGCTAATGAAAAACTGTTTTTT. This chain links TRBV6-5 with TRBJ1-4; D is possibly TRBD1 (5 bases). The CDR3 runs to 14 residues. Germline-derived CDR1 and CDR2 are MNHEY and SVGAGI. V lost 10 bases and J lost 3, with 15 bases in between.

Here the CDR3 reads CASSQSRGGNTEAFF. DNA of the CDR3: TGCGCCAGCAGCCAAAGTAGGGGAGGTAACACTGAAGCTTTCTTT. The chain joins TRBV4-1 to TRBJ1-1; the D gene is possibly TRBD1 (5 bases). The germline V gene has CDR1 MGHRA and CDR2 YSYEKL. This CDR3 is 15 amino acids long. V dropped 2 bases and J dropped 2 bases, with 12 bases sitting between them.